This TCR beta chain derives from a study of PD-1 blockade in classical Hodgkin lymphoma. Comment on this clone: Its antigen is as yet unknown.

Sequencing used immunoSEQ multiplex PCR; TCRdb keeps in-frame clones, though not all of them. This sample has approximately 20,000 clones, with about three quarters found just once. Every patient was affected by relapse after autologous stem cell transplantation, while exposure to brentuximab vedotin was not uniform. The CDR3 totals 16 residues. Germline lookup yields CDR1 MGHDK and CDR2 SYGVNS. Deletions cut 4 bases from V and 1 base from J, with 11 bases between. General study findings and limits: Nivolumab initiation under 1 year post-ASCT meant exclusion. By cycle point C4D1, TCR diversity had risen significantly in CD4+ cells (but not CD8+ cells).

The input for sequencing was peripheral blood mononuclear cells (PBMCs), taken before the second cycle of nivolumab. The TCR originated in a human donor with classical Hodgkin lymphoma. The V and J genes are TRBV25-1 and TRBJ2-6; D gene unclear. The CDR3 DNA is TGTGCCAGCAGTGTTTTGACGACTTCTGGGGCCAACGTCCTGACTTTC. Its translation is CASSVLTTSGANVLTF.